This entry is about one TCR beta chain. V was pared by 2 bases and J by 1 base, with 9 bases between. Germline CDR1 MDHEN, CDR2 SYDVKM. This CDR3 spans 15 amino acids. The data originate from a study of blood T cell repertoires in COVID-19. Sequencing was performed with immunoSEQ multiplex PCR; in TCRdb, only in-frame clones are kept and a portion is missing. There are 100,000 to 150,000 clones in the sample; 80% to 90% occur only once, and 15% to 20% lies in the top ten. The receptor's source is a man over 45 with active or convalescent COVID-19. The specimen sequenced was peripheral blood. The chain joins TRBV28 to TRBJ1-3; no definite D call. CDR3 sequence reads: CASSLPNQSGNTIYF. In nucleotides, the CDR3 is TGTGCCAGCAGTTTACCTAACCAATCTGGAAACACCATATATTTT.